The following is a TCR beta chain sequence with its context. This sample also contains other DNA sequences that code for the same CDR3. The participants were between roughly 18 and 89 years old and came from some 23 US areas. Two negative PCRs, clearance, or symptom resolution were required of recovered Cohort 3 donors. This record belongs to a study of blood T cell repertoires in COVID-19. Study at large: Collection of acute and convalescent COVID-19 samples took place in the United States, Italy and Spain. PBMCs, B-cell-depleted T cells, or T cells provided the cDNA or gDNA that made up the material.

Measured with immunoSEQ multiplex PCR; TCRdb has only the in-frame clones, and not every one. Of about 380,000 clones listed, about 90% are singletons. Looked up from germline, CDR1 is KGHDR and CDR2 is SFDVKD. Trimming removed 5 bases at V and 5 bases at J, with 4 bases between. This CDR3 region has 11 residues. The sequence derives from a woman between 25 and 40 years old who had recovered from COVID-19. The chain combines TRBV24-1 with TRBJ2-3; D is undetermined. Sequenced sample: PBMCs or T cells enriched from blood (not recorded which). The CDR3 coding sequence is TGTGCCACCAGTGCGGGAGATACGCAGTATTTT. Its translation is CATSAGDTQYF.